These 27 T cell receptor beta chains share one sample of origin, sequenced in a study of T cell repertoires in cytomegalovirus infection. TCRdb processed the reads anew with MiXCR; each CDR3 protein has one entry. The sample lists some 900,000 distinct CDR3 sequences, approximately 32% occurring once. Their target antigens are unknown. The sample in question was cultured CD8+ T cells from PBMCs, obtained from culture after CMV antigen stimulation. These receptors were taken from a human donor in good health (CMV status not recorded). Some clones in this sample may be carry-over from other donors' samples.

The chain combines TRBV29-1 with TRBJ1-1, with D hard to call. CDR1 SQVTM and CDR2 ANQGSEA come from the germline V gene. Trimming pared 6 bases from V and 1 base from J, leaving 9 bases between. This CDR3 is built from 12 residues. As DNA, the CDR3 is TGCAGCGTCCCCACTTGGAACACTGAAGCTTTCTTT. Its protein is CSVPTWNTEAFF.

The chain combines TRBV10-3 with TRBJ2-7; 7 bases are a match to TRBD1. Unmatched junction bases numbered 2, after V lost 5 bases and J lost 7 bases. CDR1 is ENHRY, CDR2 SYGVKD, per germline. This CDR3 contains 11 residues. The CDR3 reads CAISQGEEQYF. The CDR3, as DNA: TGTGCCATCAGTCAGGGGGAAGAGCAGTACTTC.

This clonotype has only a few counts. The chain carries TRBV20-1 and TRBJ1-5; unclear D gene. Germline V gives CDR1 DFQATT, CDR2 SNEGSKA (reference sequence). This CDR3 is built from 15 residues. The V end was cut by 1 base, the J end by 0 bases, with 10 bases between. CDR3 nucleotide sequence: TGCAGTGCTAGAGGAAGGAGATATAGCAATCAGCCCCAGCATTTT. Its translation is CSARGRRYSNQPQHF.

This clonotype was observed a few times. The gene calls are TRBV7-6 and TRBJ2-2, with 12 bases fitting TRBD2. The ends lost 4 bases at V and 6 bases at J; junction bases unmatched: 12. Germline V gene sequence: CDR1 SGHVS, CDR2 FNYEAQ. The CDR3 contains 18 residues. CDR3 loop: CASSSLGLAGTGAGELFF. CDR3 bases: TGTGCCAGCAGCTCCCTTGGACTAGCGGGGACCGGGGCCGGGGAGCTGTTTTTT.

A note on this clonotype: Compared with germline, one end of the junction differs, possibly owing to a read error. The chain couples TRBV5-6 to TRBJ1-6, with D hard to call. The CDR3 totals 13 residues. Germline CDR1 and CDR2: SGHDT and YYEEEE. CDR3 bases: TGTGCCAGCAGCTTGAGCTATAATTCACCCCTCCCCTTT. Its protein product is CASSLSYNSPLPF.

This clonotype was seen at least ten times. This rearrangement joins TRBV7-2 to TRBJ2-1; 7 bases are shared with TRBD2. V was pared by 3 bases and J by 3 bases, with 8 bases of the junction left unmatched. Germline V lookup: CDR1 SGHTA, CDR2 FQGNSA. The CDR3 runs to 16 residues. For the CDR3, the DNA is TGTGCCAGCAGCTTTATGAGCGGGGATATCTACAATGAGCAGTTCTTC. Its translation: CASSFMSGDIYNEQFF.

On this clonotype itself: At one end the junction does not follow the germline gene, possibly because of a read error. CDR3 loop: CASSPHRGRLGERFF. CDR3 sequence (DNA): TGTGCCAGCAGCCCCCACAGGGGGCGCTTGGGCGAGCGGTTCTTC. The rearrangement uses TRBV6-2 or TRBV6-3 and TRBJ2-1, with 9 nucleotides matching TRBD1. Per the germline V gene, CDR1 is MNHEY and CDR2 is SVGEGT. CDR3 length: 15 residues.

The chain is built from TRBV20-1 and TRBJ1-1; D uncertain. The germline V gene has CDR1 DFQATT and CDR2 SNEGSKA (reference sequence). The CDR3 is 14 amino acids. Trimming shortened V by 6 bases and J by 5 bases, and 19 bases separated the two germline ends. CDR3 in amino acids: CSARDIGGWTEAFF. The CDR3 DNA sequence: TGCAGTGCACGCGATATAGGTGGGTGGACTGAAGCTTTCTTT.

The genes are TRBV7-2 and TRBJ2-5; 7 bases line up with TRBD1. The CDR3 sequence is 13 residues long. CDR1 and CDR2 from the germline V gene are SGHTA and FQGNSA. Trimming at V came to 3 bases and at J to 5 bases, leaving 3 bases not matched to a gene. CDR3 DNA: TGTGCCAGCAGCTTCACAGGGGCGGAGACCCAGTACTTC. Translation gives CASSFTGAETQYF.

This clonotype has only a few counts. The rearrangement links TRBV4-1 to TRBJ2-6; a possible D gene is TRBD1 (6 bases). The germline V gene has CDR1 MGHRA and CDR2 YSYEKL. The CDR3 contains 13 residues. The ends were cut back, 7 bases at V and 4 bases at J, with 8 bases in the middle. This CDR3 reads CASKGEGANVLTF. The CDR3 DNA sequence: TGCGCCAGCAAGGGGGAAGGGGCCAACGTCCTGACTTTC.

At least ten counts were recorded for this clonotype. The CDR3: CASSLRTSGGGNEQFF. CDR3 in DNA: TGTGCCAGCAGCCTCCGGACTAGCGGGGGGGGCAATGAGCAGTTCTTC. V is TRBV7-8 and J is TRBJ2-1, with TRBD2 matching 15 bases. CDR1 and CDR2 from the germline V gene are SGHVS and FQNEAQ. The V segment lost 5 bases and the J segment 6 bases; nucleotides outside the gene matches: 5. The CDR3 consists of 16 residues.

This clonotype was recorded a few times. The V and J genes are TRBV7-6 and TRBJ2-1, with D possibly matching TRBD1 (5 bases). This CDR3 is 16 amino acids long. The ends were cut back, 1 base at V and 8 bases at J, with 18 bases in the middle. Germline CDR1 is SGHVS and CDR2 is FNYEAQ. The CDR3 DNA sequence: TGTGCCAGCAGCTTAGGTCCCCCAGGGATAGTGCATGAGCAGTTCTTC. Translation: CASSLGPPGIVHEQFF.

This sequence joins TRBV28 and TRBJ2-5; D unclear. Per germline, CDR1 MDHEN and CDR2 SYDVKM. V lost 8 bases and J 3 bases, leaving 16 bases between the germline ends. The CDR3 is 14 residues long. The CDR3 loop reads CASRSQTVEETQYF. The CDR3 region has the DNA TGTGCCAGCCGTTCCCAGACGGTAGAAGAGACCCAGTACTTC.

This clonotype was counted only a few times. The chain recombines TRBV6-2 or TRBV6-3 with TRBJ2-1; 8 bases are a match to TRBD2. V was clipped by 2 bases and J by 0 bases; unmatched bases: 12. This CDR3 spans 19 amino acids. Germline V gives CDR1 MNHEY, CDR2 SVGEGT. The CDR3 region is CASSYLPGGGLSSYNEQFF. The DNA of the CDR3 is TGTGCCAGCAGTTACCTGCCGGGCGGGGGGCTGAGCTCCTACAATGAGCAGTTCTTC.

The table lists this clonotype with many counts. The chain links TRBV7-9 to TRBJ1-1; unclear D gene. Deletions cut 2 bases from V and 1 base from J, with 11 bases between. This CDR3 contains 15 residues. Germline CDR1 and CDR2: SEHNR and FQNEAQ (reference sequence). The CDR3, as DNA: TGTGCCAGCAGCTTATCCGTCAGTCAGAACACTGAAGCTTTCTTT. Protein: CASSLSVSQNTEAFF.

This clonotype showed up just a few times. The chain is built from TRBV19 and TRBJ1-1; possible D gene TRBD1, 5 bases. CDR3 length equals 12 residues. V lost 6 bases to trimming and J lost 6 bases, with 11 bases between them. Per germline, CDR1 LNHDA and CDR2 SQIVND (reference sequence). The CDR3 DNA reads TGTGCCAGTAGCGACAGTGAACCTGAAGCTTTCTTT. The encoded protein is CASSDSEPEAFF.

This clonotype was observed at least ten times. The rearrangement joins TRBV6-1 to TRBJ1-2; D gene ambiguous. The CDR3 totals 13 residues. Trimming took off 4 bases at V and 4 bases at J, with 10 bases between the two ends. Germline CDR1 MNHNS, CDR2 SASEGT. The chain's CDR3 is CASSVANTYGYTF. For the CDR3, the DNA is TGTGCCAGCAGTGTGGCGAATACCTATGGCTACACCTTC.

This clonotype was counted a few times. V gene TRBV6-2 or TRBV6-3 combines with J gene TRBJ1-1; 9 bases are a match to TRBD1. CDR3 length equals 14 residues. Unmatched junction bases numbered 8, after V lost 5 bases and J lost 7 bases. Germline V gives CDR1 MNHEY, CDR2 SVGEGT. CDR3 protein: CASSVTGGIGEAFF. The CDR3 nucleotides are TGTGCCAGCAGTGTGACAGGGGGAATTGGTGAAGCTTTCTTT.

This clonotype was found a few times. The genes are TRBV7-2 and TRBJ2-3, with TRBD2 as a possible D gene (6 bases). Germline assignment: CDR1 SGHTA and CDR2 FQGNSA. Trimming took off 4 bases at V and 2 bases at J, with 13 bases between the two ends. The CDR3 covers 15 residues. CDR3 nucleotide sequence: TGTGCCAGCAGCTCGGACTACCTGACCACAGATACGCAGTATTTT. It encodes CASSSDYLTTDTQYF.

V gene TRBV5-1 combines with J gene TRBJ2-7; TRBD1 matches at 10 bases. CDR3 length: 14 residues. V shed 0 bases and J 5 bases; nucleotides not matched to a gene: 2. CDR1 and CDR2 from the germline V gene are SGHRS and YFSETQ. CDR3 DNA: TGCGCCAGCAGCTTGGGACAGGGGGCTGACGAGCAGTACGTC. Translated: CASSLGQGADEQYV.

This clonotype appeared a single time. CDR3 nucleotide sequence: TGCAGTGCTAGAGTCCTCCGGACAGGTATCCCCTACGAGCAGTACGTC. This gives the protein CSARVLRTGIPYEQYV. The J gene is TRBJ2-7, the V gene TRBV20-1, with 7 bases that match TRBD1. Losses at the gene ends were 1 base for V and 2 bases for J; bases not matched to a gene: 11. CDR3 size: 16 residues. Germline CDR1 and CDR2: DFQATT and SNEGSKA (reference sequence).

The J gene is TRBJ2-2, the V gene TRBV11-3; TRBD1 aligns across 7 bases. The CDR3 contains 15 residues. Germline loops: CDR1 SGHNT, CDR2 YENEEA. J lost 5 bases, V lost 5 bases, and 8 bases had no gene match. The CDR3 DNA reads as TGTGCCAGCAGCCATCCCAGGGGGTCGACCGGGGAGCTGTTTTTT. Translating gives CASSHPRGSTGELFF.

V gene TRBV27 combines with J gene TRBJ2-1; D is undetermined. Germline CDR1 MNHEY, CDR2 SMNVEV (reference sequence). The V end was cut by 5 bases, the J end by 8 bases, with 7 bases between. The CDR3 spans 11 residues. CDR3 sequence: CASSGKDEQFF. DNA of the CDR3: TGTGCCAGCAGTGGTAAGGATGAGCAGTTCTTC.

The chain couples TRBV19 to TRBJ2-7; 12 bases match TRBD1. The germline gives CDR1 LNHDA, CDR2 SQIVND (reference sequence). The V segment lost 7 bases and the J segment 6 bases; nucleotides outside the gene matches: 10. There are 15 residues in the CDR3. The CDR3 here is CASTPSGTGGGEQYF. In nucleotides, the CDR3 is TGTGCCAGTACCCCATCCGGGACAGGGGGCGGCGAGCAGTACTTC.

The chain joins TRBV15 to TRBJ1-2; D perhaps matches TRBD1 (5 bases). The CDR3 has 15 amino acids. Per germline, CDR1 LNHNV and CDR2 YYDKDF (reference sequence). V was shortened by 3 bases and J by 3 bases, with 14 bases between the two germline ends. CDR3 in amino acids: CATSSLPREYYGYTF. CDR3 nucleotides: TGTGCCACCAGCAGCTTACCCAGGGAATACTATGGCTACACCTTC.

This rearrangement joins TRBV7-9 to TRBJ1-1, with D possibly being TRBD1 (5 bases). CDR1 SEHNR and CDR2 FQNEAQ come from the germline V gene (reference sequence). Trimming shortened V by 7 bases and J by 4 bases, and 16 bases separated the two germline ends. The CDR3 loop spans 14 amino acids. This CDR3 is CASTPPQGGTEAFF. Written as DNA, the CDR3 is TGTGCCAGCACCCCGCCCCAGGGTGGCACTGAAGCTTTCTTT.

The genes are TRBV6-2 or TRBV6-3 and TRBJ1-1, with D possibly matching TRBD1 (5 bases). This CDR3 is 13 amino acids long. Germline assignment: CDR1 MNHEY and CDR2 SVGEGT. With 8 bases removed from V and 6 bases from J, the gap between germline ends came to 16 bases. The CDR3 DNA reads as TGTGCCAGCGCTGGGGGGGGTCGGCCTGAAGCTTTCTTT. Protein product: CASAGGGRPEAFF.